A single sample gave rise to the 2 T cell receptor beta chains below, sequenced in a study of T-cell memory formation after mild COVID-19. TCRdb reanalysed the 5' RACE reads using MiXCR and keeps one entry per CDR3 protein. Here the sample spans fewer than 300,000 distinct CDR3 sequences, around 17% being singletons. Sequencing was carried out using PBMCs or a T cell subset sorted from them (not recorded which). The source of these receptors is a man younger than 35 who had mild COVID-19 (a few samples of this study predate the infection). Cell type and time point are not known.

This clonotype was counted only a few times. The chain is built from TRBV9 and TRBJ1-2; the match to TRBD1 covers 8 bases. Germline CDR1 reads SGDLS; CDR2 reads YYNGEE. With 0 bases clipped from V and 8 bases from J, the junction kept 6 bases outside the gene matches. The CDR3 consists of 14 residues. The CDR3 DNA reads TGTGCCAGCAGCGTAGATGTGACAGGGGAAGGCTACACCTTC. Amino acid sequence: CASSVDVTGEGYTF.

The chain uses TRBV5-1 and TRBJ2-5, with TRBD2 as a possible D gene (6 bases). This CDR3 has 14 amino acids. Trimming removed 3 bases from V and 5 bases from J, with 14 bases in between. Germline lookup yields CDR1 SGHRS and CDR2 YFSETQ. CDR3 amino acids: CASSWARSGETQYF. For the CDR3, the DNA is TGCGCCAGCAGCTGGGCCCGGAGCGGGGAGACCCAGTACTTC.